What follows is one T cell receptor beta chain and its context. This record belongs to a study of T cells after yellow fever vaccination. Germline CDR1 is DFQATT and CDR2 is SNEGSKA (reference sequence). This CDR3 comprises 16 residues. Trimming removed 2 bases from V and 0 bases from J, with 17 bases in between. Each CDR3 protein gets one entry after TCRdb re-called the 5' RACE reads with MiXCR. There are about 260,000 distinct CDR3 sequences in the sample; under 15% occur only once, and 0.4% to 0.55% lies in the top ten. The TCR was taken from a man aged 25-40 years who received the YFV17D yellow fever vaccine. Sample: CD4+ T cells sorted from PBMCs, taken 45 days after the yellow fever booster vaccination. The rearrangement joins TRBV20-1 to TRBJ2-7; no definite D call. CDR3 in amino acids: CSARSTLRLSSYEQYF. The CDR3 nucleotides read TGCAGTGCTAGAAGTACCCTGAGACTCTCCTCCTACGAGCAGTACTTC.